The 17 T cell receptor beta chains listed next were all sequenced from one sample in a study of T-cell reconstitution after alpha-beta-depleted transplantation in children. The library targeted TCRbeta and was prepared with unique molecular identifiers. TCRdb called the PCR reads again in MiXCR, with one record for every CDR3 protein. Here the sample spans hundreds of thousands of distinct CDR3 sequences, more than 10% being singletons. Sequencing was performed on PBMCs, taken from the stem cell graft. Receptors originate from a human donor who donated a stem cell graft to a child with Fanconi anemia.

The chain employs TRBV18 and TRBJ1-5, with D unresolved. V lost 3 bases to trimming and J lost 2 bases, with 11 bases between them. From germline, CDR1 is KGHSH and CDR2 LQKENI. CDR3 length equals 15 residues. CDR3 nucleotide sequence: TGTGCCAGCTCACCGTTACAAGGTGGCAATCAGCCCCAGCATTTT. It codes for CASSPLQGGNQPQHF.

DNA for the CDR3: TGCAGCGTTGACGGGGGCTCCTACAATGAGCAGTTCTTC. Amino acid sequence: CSVDGGSYNEQFF. V and J are TRBV29-1 and TRBJ2-1, with D possibly being TRBD2 (6 bases). The CDR3 extends over 13 amino acids. V gave up 3 bases and J gave up 0 bases, with 6 bases separating them. Germline V CDR1 and CDR2: SQVTM, ANQGSEA.

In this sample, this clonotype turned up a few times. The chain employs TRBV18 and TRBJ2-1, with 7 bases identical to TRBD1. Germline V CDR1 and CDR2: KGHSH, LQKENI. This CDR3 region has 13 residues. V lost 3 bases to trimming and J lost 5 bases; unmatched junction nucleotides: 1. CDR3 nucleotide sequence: TGTGCCAGCTCACCCACAGGGGACAATGAGCAGTTCTTC. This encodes CASSPTGDNEQFF.

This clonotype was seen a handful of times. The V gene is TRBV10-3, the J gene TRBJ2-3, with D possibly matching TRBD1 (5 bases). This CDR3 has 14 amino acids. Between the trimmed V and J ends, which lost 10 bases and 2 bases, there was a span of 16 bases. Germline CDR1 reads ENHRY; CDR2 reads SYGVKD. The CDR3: CASGRGGHTDTQYF. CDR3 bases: TGTGCCAGCGGTCGCGGCGGACACACAGATACGCAGTATTTT.

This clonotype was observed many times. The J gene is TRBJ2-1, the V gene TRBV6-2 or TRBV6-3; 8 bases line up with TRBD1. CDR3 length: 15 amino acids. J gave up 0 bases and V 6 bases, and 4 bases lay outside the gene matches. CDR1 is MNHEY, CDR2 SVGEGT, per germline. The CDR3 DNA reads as TGTGCCAGCAGGCCCACAGGGGGCTCCTACAATGAGCAGTTCTTC. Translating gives CASRPTGGSYNEQFF.

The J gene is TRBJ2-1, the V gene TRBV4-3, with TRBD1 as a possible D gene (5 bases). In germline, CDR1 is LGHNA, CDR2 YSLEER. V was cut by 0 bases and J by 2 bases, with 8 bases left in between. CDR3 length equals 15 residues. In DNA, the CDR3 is TGCGCCAGCAGCCAAGATTTCAGGGCCTACAATGAGCAGTTCTTC. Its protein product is CASSQDFRAYNEQFF.

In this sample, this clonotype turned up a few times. CDR3 nucleotides: TGCGCCAGCAGCTTGGAAGGGGTCTCGCCGGGGCAGCCCCAGCATTTT. Translated: CASSLEGVSPGQPQHF. The chain joins TRBV5-1 to TRBJ1-5, with a tentative D call TRBD1 (5 bases). Germline CDR1 is SGHRS and CDR2 is YFSETQ. The CDR3 is 16 amino acids. The V end lost 0 bases, the J end lost 7 bases, and 17 bases lay between the germline ends.

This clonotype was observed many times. The DNA for the CDR3 is TGCGCCAGCAGCTTGGGCCAGGCGTACACTGAAGCTTTCTTT. Translation: CASSLGQAYTEAFF. The chain has TRBV5-1 and TRBJ1-1; D gene unclear. The V gene lost 0 bases and the J gene lost 3 bases, with 9 bases spanning the gap. The CDR3 is made up of 14 amino acids. Germline V lookup: CDR1 SGHRS, CDR2 YFSETQ.

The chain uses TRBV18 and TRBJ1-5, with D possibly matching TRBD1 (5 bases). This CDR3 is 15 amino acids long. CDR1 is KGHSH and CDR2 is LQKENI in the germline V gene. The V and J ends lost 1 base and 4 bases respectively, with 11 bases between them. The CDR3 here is CASSPQDIGNQPQHF. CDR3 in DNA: TGTGCCAGCTCACCACAGGACATAGGGAATCAGCCCCAGCATTTT.

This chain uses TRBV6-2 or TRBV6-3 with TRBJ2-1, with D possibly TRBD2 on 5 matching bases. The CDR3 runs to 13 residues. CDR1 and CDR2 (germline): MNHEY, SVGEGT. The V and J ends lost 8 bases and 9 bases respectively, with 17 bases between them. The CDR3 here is CASEWGERGEQFF. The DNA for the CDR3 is TGTGCCAGCGAGTGGGGAGAGAGAGGTGAGCAGTTCTTC.

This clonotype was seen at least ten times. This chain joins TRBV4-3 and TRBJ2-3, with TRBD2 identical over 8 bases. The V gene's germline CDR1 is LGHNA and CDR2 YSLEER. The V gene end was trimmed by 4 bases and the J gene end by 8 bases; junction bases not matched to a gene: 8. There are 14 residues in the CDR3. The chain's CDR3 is CASSRSGDLTTQYF. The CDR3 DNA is TGCGCCAGCAGCCGTAGCGGGGACCTGACTACGCAGTATTTT.

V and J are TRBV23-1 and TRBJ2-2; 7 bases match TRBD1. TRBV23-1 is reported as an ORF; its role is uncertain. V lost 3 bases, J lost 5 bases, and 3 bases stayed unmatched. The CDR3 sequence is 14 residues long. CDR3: CASSQGQPTGELFF. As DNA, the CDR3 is TGCGCCAGCAGTCAGGGACAGCCAACCGGGGAGCTGTTTTTT.

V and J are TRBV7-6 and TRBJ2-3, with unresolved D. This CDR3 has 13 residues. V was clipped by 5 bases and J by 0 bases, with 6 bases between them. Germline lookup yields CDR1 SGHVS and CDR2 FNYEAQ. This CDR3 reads CASSKFSTDTQYF. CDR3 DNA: TGTGCCAGCAGCAAGTTTAGCACAGATACGCAGTATTTT.

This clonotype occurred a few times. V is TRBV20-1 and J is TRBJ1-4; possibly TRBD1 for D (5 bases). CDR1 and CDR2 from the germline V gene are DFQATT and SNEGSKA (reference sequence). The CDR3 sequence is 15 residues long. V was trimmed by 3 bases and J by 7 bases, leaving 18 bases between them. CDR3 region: CSARTHGGVGEKLFF. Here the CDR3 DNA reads TGCAGTGCTAGGACCCACGGAGGGGTTGGTGAAAAACTGTTTTTT.

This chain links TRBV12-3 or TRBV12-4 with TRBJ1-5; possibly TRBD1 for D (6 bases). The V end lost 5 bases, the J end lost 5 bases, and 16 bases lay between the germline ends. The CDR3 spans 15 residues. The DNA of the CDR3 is TGTGCCAGCAGTCTAAACAGGGTTTTTCATCAGCCCCAGCATTTT. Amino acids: CASSLNRVFHQPQHF.

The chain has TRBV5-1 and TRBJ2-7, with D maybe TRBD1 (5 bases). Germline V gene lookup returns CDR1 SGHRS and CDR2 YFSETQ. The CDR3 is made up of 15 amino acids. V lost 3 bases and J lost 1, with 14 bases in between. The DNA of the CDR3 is TGCGCCAGCAGCTGGGGCCTTGACCAATCCTACGAGCAGTACTTC. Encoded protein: CASSWGLDQSYEQYF.

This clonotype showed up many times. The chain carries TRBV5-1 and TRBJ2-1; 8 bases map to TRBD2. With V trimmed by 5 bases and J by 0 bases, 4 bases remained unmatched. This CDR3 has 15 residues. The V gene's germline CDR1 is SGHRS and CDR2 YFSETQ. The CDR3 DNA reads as TGCGCCAGCAGAAGCGGGGGACCCTCCTACAATGAGCAGTTCTTC. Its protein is CASRSGGPSYNEQFF. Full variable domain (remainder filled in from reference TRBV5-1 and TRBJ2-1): KAGVTQTPRYLIKTRGQQVTLSCSPISGHRSVSWYQQTPGQGLQFLFEYFSETQRNKGNFPGRFSGRQFSNSRSEMNVSTLELGDSALYLCASRSGGPSYNEQFFGPGTRLTVL.